This T cell receptor (beta chain) was documented in a study of T cell changes during pregnancy in multiple sclerosis. Germline CDR1 SQVTM, CDR2 ANQGSEA. The CDR3 is 12 amino acids. Trimming cost V 4 bases and J 14 bases; bases outside gene matches: 9. The table came from immunoSEQ multiplex PCR; TCRdb's copy has only in-frame clones and leaves some out. The sample holds tens of thousands of clones; roughly 96% are singletons and the top ten take about 1%. The V and J genes are TRBV29-1 and TRBJ1-3; 9 nucleotides align to TRBD1. The specimen comprised peripheral blood, sampled in the second trimester of pregnancy. This clonotype was obtained from a female donor with multiple sclerosis, enrolled in a pregnancy study. CDR3 DNA: TGCAGCGTTGCGTCGACAGGGGGACTAGTATATTTT. It yields the protein CSVASTGGLVYF. The full variable domain, rest sourced from reference TRBV29-1 and TRBJ1-3, is SAVISQKPSRDICQRGTSLTIQCQVDSQVTMMFWYRQQPGQSLTLIATANQGSEATYESGFVIDKFPISRPNLTFSTLTVSNMSPEDSSIYLCSVASTGGLVYFGEGSWLTVV.